This T cell receptor (beta chain) was recovered during a study of OX40 agonist ivuxolimab in advanced cancers. Notes on the study in general: There were also nonresponders showing low normalized T-cell clonal expansion.

On this clone: The antigen remains unidentified.

Sequencing was performed with immunoSEQ multiplex PCR; in TCRdb, only in-frame clones are kept and a portion is missing. Of some 15,000 clones in the sample, around four fifths are singletons; the top ten hold under 35%. Germline V gene lookup returns CDR1 SGDLS and CDR2 YYNGEE. CDR3 length: 14 amino acids. V dropped 4 bases and J dropped 0 bases, with 10 bases sitting between them. Sequencing was performed on CD4+ or CD8+ T cells sorted from blood, taken in a trial of the OX40 agonist ivuxolimab. This TCR was sampled from an adult with an advanced solid tumor such as melanoma, head and neck, liver or kidney cancer. The J gene is TRBJ1-1, the V gene TRBV9, with D tentatively TRBD1 (5 bases). The CDR3 DNA sequence: TGTGCCAGCAGCCCCCCGGGGGTGAACACTGAAGCTTTCTTT. Its translation is CASSPPGVNTEAFF.